This section outlines one T cell receptor (beta chain) sequence together with its context. As yet, its antigen is unknown. This CDR3 has 15 amino acids. Looked up from germline, CDR1 is SGHDN and CDR2 is FVKESK. V was shortened by 4 bases and J by 0 bases, with 13 bases between the two germline ends. The PCR ran on 60 Vbeta and 13 Jbeta primers. Clones were sequenced by immunoSEQ multiplex PCR, and TCRdb holds only the in-frame ones, with some missing. The sample holds some 140,000 clones; about four fifths are singletons and the top ten take around 5%. This record comes from a study of cytomegalovirus exposure and HLA in healthy donors. Study results and caveats: The study reported that TCR beta sequences accurately predicted HLA-A and HLA-B alleles in most subjects. Sequencing depth roughly uniform across donors was assumed in presence/absence analyses. Later analysis identified several of the most significant clusters that appeared linked to common viral pathogens.

This rearrangement joins TRBV14 to TRBJ2-7; D may be TRBD2 (6 bases). This sequence was found in a man under 40 in good health. The sample comprised PBMCs. This CDR3 reads CASSPIGAGSYEQYF. For the CDR3, the DNA is TGTGCCAGCAGCCCCATCGGAGCGGGCTCCTACGAGCAGTACTTC.